These 5 T cell receptor beta chains share one sample of origin, sequenced in a study of T cell changes during pregnancy in multiple sclerosis. The repertoire was sequenced with immunoSEQ multiplex PCR; TCRdb's copy has only in-frame clones and lacks some. The repertoire holds around 100,000 clones, around 94% seen once, with around 0.92% in the top ten. Specimen: peripheral blood, collected after pregnancy. The receptors were gathered from a female donor with multiple sclerosis, enrolled in a pregnancy study.

The chain couples TRBV6-4 to TRBJ2-7; 8 nucleotides line up with TRBD2. Germline V CDR1 and CDR2: MRHNA, SNTAGT. CDR3 length: 14 amino acids. The V segment lost 8 bases and the J segment 3 bases; nucleotides outside the gene matches: 9. CDR3 DNA: TGTGCCAGCCCACGGGGGGGCCCGGTCTACGAGCAGTACTTC. The encoded protein is CASPRGGPVYEQYF.

This chain links TRBV27 with TRBJ1-1; perhaps TRBD1 as D (6 bases). Trimming stripped 7 bases from V and 2 bases from J, with 14 bases between. Per germline, CDR1 MNHEY and CDR2 SMNVEV (reference sequence). This CDR3 has 14 residues. CDR3 in amino acids: CASTTDRTNTEAFF. DNA for the CDR3: TGTGCCAGCACCACGGACAGAACAAACACTGAAGCTTTCTTT.

The V gene is TRBV11-2, the J gene TRBJ2-4, with 12 positions matching TRBD1. After removal of 5 bases from V and 3 bases from J, the junction contained 11 bases not matched to a gene. Germline CDR1 reads SGHAT; CDR2 reads FQNNGV. CDR3 length: 18 residues. The chain's CDR3 is CASSPNRDRGLIKNIQYF. The CDR3 DNA sequence: TGTGCCAGCAGCCCCAACCGGGACAGGGGGCTAATCAAAAACATTCAGTACTTC.

The rearrangement uses TRBV1 and TRBJ2-1; the D call in the table, TRBD2, was not verified against the DNA. TRBV1 is a pseudogene segment. The CDR3 has 15 amino acids. Here the CDR3 DNA reads TGCACCAGCAGCTTACGGACTAGCTCCTACAATGAGCAGTTCTTC. The encoded protein is CTSSLRTSSYNEQFF.

V gene TRBV6-5 combines with J gene TRBJ2-5; possible D gene TRBD1, 6 bases. Germline CDR1 reads MNHEY; CDR2 reads SVGAGI. The CDR3 is 14 residues long. V lost 2 bases and J lost 1, with 8 bases in between. For the CDR3, the DNA is TGTGCCAGCAGTTACCGGACAGTCCAAGAGACCCAGTACTTC. It specifies CASSYRTVQETQYF.